These T cell receptor beta chains were read from a single sample in a study of CD8 T cells in ankylosing spondylitis. One entry per CDR3 protein results from TCRdb running MiXCR on the 5' RACE reads. Here the sample spans about 750,000 distinct CDR3 sequences, around a fifth being singletons. Sequenced input: blood, either unsorted or a sorted T cell fraction (not recorded which). The receptors were gathered from a male donor with ankylosing spondylitis. Each CDR3 is given without its conserved first and last residue.

TRBV12-3/TRBV12-4	TRBJ1-1	ASSNRDSEAF
TRBV5-6	TRBJ1-5	ASGTQGASQPQH
TRBV2	TRBJ2-7	ASSGTSTSYEQY
TRBV6-2/TRBV6-3	TRBJ2-7	ASRRRGQSYEQY
TRBV27	TRBJ2-1	ASSLIAGGPAVNEQF
TRBV9	TRBJ2-3	ASSVKAGGPDTQY
TRBV29-1	TRBJ1-1	SVASGTAARTEAF
TRBV7-9	TRBJ2-7	ASALAAGLYEQY
TRBV4-2	TRBJ1-2	ASSQGFGVQLNYGYT
TRBV2	TRBJ2-2	ASSALAGNTGELF
TRBV7-9	TRBJ1-2	ASSGGQGGYGYT
TRBV12-3/TRBV12-4	TRBJ1-2	ASSTDRNYGYT
TRBV29-1	TRBJ1-1	SVEGADREFRARTEAF
TRBV20-1	TRBJ1-2	SAPDLYLSVGYT
TRBV7-3	TRBJ2-1	ASSSRQGGEQF